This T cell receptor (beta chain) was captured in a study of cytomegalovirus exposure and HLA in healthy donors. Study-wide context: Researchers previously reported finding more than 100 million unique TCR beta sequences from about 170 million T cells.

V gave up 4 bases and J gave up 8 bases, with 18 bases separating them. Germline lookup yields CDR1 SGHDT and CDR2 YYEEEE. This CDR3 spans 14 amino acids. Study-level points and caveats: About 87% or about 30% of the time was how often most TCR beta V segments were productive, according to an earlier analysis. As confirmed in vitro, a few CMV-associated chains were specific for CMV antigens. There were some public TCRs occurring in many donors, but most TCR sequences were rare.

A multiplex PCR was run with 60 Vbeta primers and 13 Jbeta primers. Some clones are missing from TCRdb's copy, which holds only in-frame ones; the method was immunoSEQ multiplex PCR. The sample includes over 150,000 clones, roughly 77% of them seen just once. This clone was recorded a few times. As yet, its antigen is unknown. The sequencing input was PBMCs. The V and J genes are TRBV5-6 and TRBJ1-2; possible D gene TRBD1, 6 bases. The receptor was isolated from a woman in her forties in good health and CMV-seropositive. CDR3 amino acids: CASSPLTGSGGYTF. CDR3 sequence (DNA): TGTGCCAGCAGCCCGTTGACAGGTTCTGGCGGCTACACCTTC.